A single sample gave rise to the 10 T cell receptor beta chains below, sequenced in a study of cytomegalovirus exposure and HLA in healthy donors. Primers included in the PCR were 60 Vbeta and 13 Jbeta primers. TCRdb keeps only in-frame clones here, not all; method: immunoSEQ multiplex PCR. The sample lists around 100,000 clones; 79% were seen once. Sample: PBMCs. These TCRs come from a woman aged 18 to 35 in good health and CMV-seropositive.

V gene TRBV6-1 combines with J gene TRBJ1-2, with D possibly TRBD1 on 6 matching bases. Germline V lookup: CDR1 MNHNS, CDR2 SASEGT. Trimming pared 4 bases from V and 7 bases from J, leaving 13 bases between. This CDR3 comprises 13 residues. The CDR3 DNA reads TGTGCCAGCAGTGGACAGTCCAGGGGTGGCTACACCTTC. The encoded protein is CASSGQSRGGYTF.

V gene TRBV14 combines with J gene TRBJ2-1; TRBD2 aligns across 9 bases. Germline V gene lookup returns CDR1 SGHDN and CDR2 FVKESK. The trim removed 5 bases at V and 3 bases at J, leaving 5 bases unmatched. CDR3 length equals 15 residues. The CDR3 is CASSFGLAYYNEQFF. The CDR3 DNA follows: TGTGCCAGCAGCTTCGGACTAGCGTACTACAATGAGCAGTTCTTC. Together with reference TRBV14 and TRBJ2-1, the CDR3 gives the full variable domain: EAGVTQFPSHSVIEKGQTVTLRCDPISGHDNLYWYRRVMGKEIKFLLHFVKESKQDESGMPNNRFLAERTGGTYSTLKVQPAELEDSGVYFCASSFGLAYYNEQFFGPGTRLTVL.

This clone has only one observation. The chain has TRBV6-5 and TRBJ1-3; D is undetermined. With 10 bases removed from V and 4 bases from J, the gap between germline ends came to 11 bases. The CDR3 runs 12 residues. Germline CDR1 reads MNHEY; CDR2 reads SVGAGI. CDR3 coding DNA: TGTGCCACCCTGGGAGGAGGAAACACCATATATTTT. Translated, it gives CATLGGGNTIYF.

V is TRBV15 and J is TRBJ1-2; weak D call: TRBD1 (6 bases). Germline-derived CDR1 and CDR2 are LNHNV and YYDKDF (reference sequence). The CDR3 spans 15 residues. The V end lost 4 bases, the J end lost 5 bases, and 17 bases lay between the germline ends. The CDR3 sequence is CATSKAIGDTYGYTF. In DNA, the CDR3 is TGTGCCACCAGCAAAGCAATCGGGGACACGTATGGCTACACCTTC.

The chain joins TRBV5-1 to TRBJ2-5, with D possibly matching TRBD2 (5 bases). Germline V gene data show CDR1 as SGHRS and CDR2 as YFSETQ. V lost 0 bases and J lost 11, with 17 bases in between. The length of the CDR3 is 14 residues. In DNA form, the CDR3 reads TGCGCCAGCAGCTTGGCCTCAACTAGTCCTGAGCAGTACTTC. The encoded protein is CASSLASTSPEQYF.

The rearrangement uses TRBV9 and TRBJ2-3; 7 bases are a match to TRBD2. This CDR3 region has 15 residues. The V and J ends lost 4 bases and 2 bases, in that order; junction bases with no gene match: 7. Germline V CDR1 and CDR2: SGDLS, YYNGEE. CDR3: CASSPRTRDTDTQYF. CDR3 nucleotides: TGTGCCAGCAGCCCTCGGACTAGAGACACAGATACGCAGTATTTT.

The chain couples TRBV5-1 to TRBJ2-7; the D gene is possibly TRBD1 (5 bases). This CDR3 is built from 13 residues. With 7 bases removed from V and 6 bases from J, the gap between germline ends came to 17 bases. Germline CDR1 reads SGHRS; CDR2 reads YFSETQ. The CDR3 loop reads CASGDSGVGEQYF. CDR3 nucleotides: TGCGCCAGCGGAGACAGTGGGGTTGGCGAGCAGTACTTC.

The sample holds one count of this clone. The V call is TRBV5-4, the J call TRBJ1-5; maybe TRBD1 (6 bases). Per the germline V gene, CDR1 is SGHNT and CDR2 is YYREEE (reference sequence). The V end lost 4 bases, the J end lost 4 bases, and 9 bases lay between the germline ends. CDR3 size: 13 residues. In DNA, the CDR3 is TGTGCCAGCAGCCCGGACAGTAATCAGCCCCAGCATTTT. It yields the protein CASSPDSNQPQHF.

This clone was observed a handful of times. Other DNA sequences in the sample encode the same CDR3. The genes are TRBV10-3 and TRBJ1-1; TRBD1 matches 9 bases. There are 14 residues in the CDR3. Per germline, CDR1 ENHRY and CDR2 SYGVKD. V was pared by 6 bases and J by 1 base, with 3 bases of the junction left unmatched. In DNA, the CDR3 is TGTGCCATCAGCCCGGGACAGGGGAACACTGAAGCTTTCTTT. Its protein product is CAISPGQGNTEAFF.

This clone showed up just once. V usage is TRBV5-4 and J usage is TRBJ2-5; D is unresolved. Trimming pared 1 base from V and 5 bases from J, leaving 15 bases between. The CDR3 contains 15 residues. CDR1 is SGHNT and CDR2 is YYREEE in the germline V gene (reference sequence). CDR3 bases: TGTGCCAGCAGCTTGATTTCGGTTCTGGAGGAGACCCAGTACTTC. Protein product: CASSLISVLEETQYF.